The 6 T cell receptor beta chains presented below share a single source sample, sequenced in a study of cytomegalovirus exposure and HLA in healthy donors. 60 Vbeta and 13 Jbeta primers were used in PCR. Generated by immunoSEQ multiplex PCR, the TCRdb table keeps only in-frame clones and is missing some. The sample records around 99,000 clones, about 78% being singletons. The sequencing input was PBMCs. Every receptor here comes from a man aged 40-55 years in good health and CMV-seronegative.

CDR3 in DNA: TGTGCCAGTAGTAAACAGGGGATATACGAGCAGTACTTC. Protein sequence: CASSKQGIYEQYF. The V gene is TRBV19, the J gene TRBJ2-7, with 7 bases aligning to TRBD1. Germline CDR1 is LNHDA and CDR2 is SQIVND (reference sequence). V shed 4 bases and J 4 bases; nucleotides not matched to a gene: 4. The CDR3 spans 13 residues.

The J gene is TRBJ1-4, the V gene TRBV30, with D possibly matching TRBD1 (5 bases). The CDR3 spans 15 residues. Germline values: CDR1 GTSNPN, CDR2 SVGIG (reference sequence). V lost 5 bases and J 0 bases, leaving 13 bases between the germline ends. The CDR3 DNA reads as TGTGCCTGGTCTCTCATCAGGGCAACTAATGAAAAACTGTTTTTT. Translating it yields CAWSLIRATNEKLFF.

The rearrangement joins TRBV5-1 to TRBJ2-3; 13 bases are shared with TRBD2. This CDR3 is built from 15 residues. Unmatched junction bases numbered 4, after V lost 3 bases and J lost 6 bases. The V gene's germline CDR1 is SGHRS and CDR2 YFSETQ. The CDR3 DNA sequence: TGCGCCAGCAGCTCCGAACTAGCGGGAGGGGATACGCAGTATTTT. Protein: CASSSELAGGDTQYF.

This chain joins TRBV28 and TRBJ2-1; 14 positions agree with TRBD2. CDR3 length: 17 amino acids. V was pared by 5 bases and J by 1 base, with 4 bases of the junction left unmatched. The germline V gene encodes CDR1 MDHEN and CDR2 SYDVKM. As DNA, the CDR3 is TGTGCCAGCAGTCCACGACTAGCGGGAGGGTCCTACAATGAGCAGTTCTTC. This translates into CASSPRLAGGSYNEQFF.

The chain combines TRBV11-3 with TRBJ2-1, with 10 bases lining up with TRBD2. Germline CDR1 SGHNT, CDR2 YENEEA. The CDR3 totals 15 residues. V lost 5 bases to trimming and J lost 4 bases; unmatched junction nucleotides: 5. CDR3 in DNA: TGTGCCAGCAGCATACTAGCGGGACCATACAATGAGCAGTTCTTC. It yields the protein CASSILAGPYNEQFF.

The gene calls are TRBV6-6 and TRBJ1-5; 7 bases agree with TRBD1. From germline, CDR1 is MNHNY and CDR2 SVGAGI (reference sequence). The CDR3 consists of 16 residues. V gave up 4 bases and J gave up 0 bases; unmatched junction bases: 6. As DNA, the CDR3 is TGTGCCAGCAGTTTCCGGACAGGTTATAGCAATCAGCCCCAGCATTTT. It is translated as CASSFRTGYSNQPQHF.